The clone carrying this T cell receptor beta chain ranks as medium-sized. The data originate from a study of control samples from healthy donors and cancer patients. The table came from immunoSEQ multiplex PCR; TCRdb's copy has only in-frame clones and leaves some out. The data contain roughly 130,000 clones, about 95% of them seen just once; the ten biggest clones take up less than 4.5%. The germline V gene encodes CDR1 GTSNPN and CDR2 SVGIG (reference sequence). V was clipped by 5 bases and J by 3 bases; unmatched bases: 7. The CDR3 covers 13 residues. This clonotype was obtained from a man aged 25 to 45 in good health. The V gene is TRBV30, the J gene TRBJ2-7; TRBD1 agrees at 7 bases. Source material: blood. This CDR3 is CAWGGQVLYEQYF. The CDR3 DNA sequence: TGTGCCTGGGGAGGACAGGTTCTCTACGAGCAGTACTTC.